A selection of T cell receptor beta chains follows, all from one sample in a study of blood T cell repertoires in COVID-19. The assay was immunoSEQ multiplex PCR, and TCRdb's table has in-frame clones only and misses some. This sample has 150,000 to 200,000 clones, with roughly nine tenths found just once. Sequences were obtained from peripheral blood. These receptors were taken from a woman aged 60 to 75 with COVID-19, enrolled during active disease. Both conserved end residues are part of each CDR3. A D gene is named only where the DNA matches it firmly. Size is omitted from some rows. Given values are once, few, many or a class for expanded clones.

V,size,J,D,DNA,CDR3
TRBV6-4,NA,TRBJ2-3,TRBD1,TGTGCCAGCAGTGACTCAGCGACAGGGGGCACAGATACGCAGTATTTT,CASSDSATGGTDTQYF
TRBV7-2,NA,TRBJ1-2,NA,TGTGCCAGCAGCTTAGGGGTTATCGCACGGAGCTATGGCTACACCTTC,CASSLGVIARSYGYTF
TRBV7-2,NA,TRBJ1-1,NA,TGTGCCAGCAGCTCGTCATTCGCGGGAGGCACTGAAGCTTTCTTT,CASSSSFAGGTEAFF
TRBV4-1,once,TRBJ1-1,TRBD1,TGCGCCAGCAGCCAAGAACCCCCAGGGGGCACTGAAGCTTTCTTT,CASSQEPPGGTEAFF
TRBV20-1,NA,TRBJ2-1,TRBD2,TGCAGTGCGAGTTCTAGCGGGAGCTACAATGAGCAGTTCTTC,CSASSSGSYNEQFF
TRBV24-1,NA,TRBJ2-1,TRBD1,TGTGCCACCAGTGGACCGGGACAGGGAAGGGACAATGAGCAGTTCTTC,CATSGPGQGRDNEQFF
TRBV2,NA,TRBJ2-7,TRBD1,TGTGCCAGCAGGGGGACAGGACTCTACGAGCAGTACTTC,CASRGTGLYEQYF
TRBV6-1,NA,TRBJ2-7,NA,TGTGCCAGCAGTGAAGTGGCAGGTAATACCTACGAGCAGTACTTC,CASSEVAGNTYEQYF
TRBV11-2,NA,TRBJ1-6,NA,TGTGCCAGCAGCTTAGTTGGACAGAGCTCCTATAATTCACCCCTCCACTTT,CASSLVGQSSYNSPLHF
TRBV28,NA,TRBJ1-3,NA,TGTGCCAGCAGTCCCCTTATCTCTGGAAACACCATATATTTT,CASSPLISGNTIYF
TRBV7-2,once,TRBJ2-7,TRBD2,TGTGCCAGCAGCTTGGCCCCGACTAGCGGGTCCCACGAGCAGTACTTC,CASSLAPTSGSHEQYF
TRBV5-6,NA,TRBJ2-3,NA,TGTGCCAGCAGCTTTCTGGCGGTAGCCACAGATACGCAGTATTTT,CASSFLAVATDTQYF
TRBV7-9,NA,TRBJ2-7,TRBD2,TGTGCCAGCAGCCCCCCTAGCGGGAGTCGGAGCTCCTACGAGCAGTACTTC,CASSPPSGSRSSYEQYF
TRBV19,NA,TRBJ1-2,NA,TGTGCCAGTAGTACCCCCGGAGCAGGGTTGGGCTACACCTTC,CASSTPGAGLGYTF
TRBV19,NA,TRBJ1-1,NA,TGTGCCAGTAGCTGGGGACAGAACACTGAAGCTTTCTTT,CASSWGQNTEAFF
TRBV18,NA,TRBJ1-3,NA,TGTGCCAGCTCACCAGAGGCCTACTCTGGAAACACCATATATTTT,CASSPEAYSGNTIYF
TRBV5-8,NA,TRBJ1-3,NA,TGTGCCAGCAGCCCTGACAGTCAAAACACCATATATTTT,CASSPDSQNTIYF
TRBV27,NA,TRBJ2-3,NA,TGTGCCAGCAGAGGGGACGCTAGAAGGGACTCCTACACAGATACGCAGTATTTT,CASRGDARRDSYTDTQYF
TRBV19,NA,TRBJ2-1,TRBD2,TGTGCCAGTAGTGCTCGACGGGCGGCTCTAGCGGGGGGTAGGGGGCCTTTATACAATGAGCAGTTCTTC,CASSARRAALAGGRGPLYNEQFF
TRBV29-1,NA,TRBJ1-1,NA,TGCAGCGCCAAAGGCACTTCCAGGGTCACTGAAGCTTTCTTT,CSAKGTSRVTEAFF
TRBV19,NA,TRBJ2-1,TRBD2,TGTGCCAGTACAGCGGGGAGCTCCTACAATGAGCAGTTCTTC,CASTAGSSYNEQFF
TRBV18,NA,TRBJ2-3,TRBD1,TGTGCCAGCTCACCTCTTCGCAGGGGGCTTGCTTCCACAGATACGCAGTATTTT,CASSPLRRGLASTDTQYF
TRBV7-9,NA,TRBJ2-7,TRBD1,TGTGCCAGCAGCCTTGGGACAGGGTCCTACGAGCAGTACTTC,CASSLGTGSYEQYF
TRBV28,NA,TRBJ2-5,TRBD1,TGTGCCAGCAGTTTATCCGGGACAGGGGCAGGGGAGACCCAGTACTTC,CASSLSGTGAGETQYF
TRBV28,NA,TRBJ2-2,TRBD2,TGTGCCAGCAGTTATCAAATAGGGACTAGCGGTACCGGGGAGCTGTTTTTT,CASSYQIGTSGTGELFF
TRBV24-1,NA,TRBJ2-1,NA,TGTGCCACCAGTCCGGGTTGGAACAATGAGCAGTTCTTC,CATSPGWNNEQFF
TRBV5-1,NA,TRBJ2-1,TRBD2,TGCGCCAGCAGCTTTAGCGGGAGCGAATTGGGCGAGCAGTTCTTC,CASSFSGSELGEQFF
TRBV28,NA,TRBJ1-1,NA,TGTGCCAGCAGCTCCAGCCCGATCGGGACTGAAGCTTTCTTT,CASSSSPIGTEAFF
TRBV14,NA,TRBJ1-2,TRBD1,TGTGCCAGCAGCCGGGACAGCCTCGTATTGTCCTATGGCTACACCTTC,CASSRDSLVLSYGYTF
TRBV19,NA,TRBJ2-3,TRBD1,TGTGCCAGTAGTTTGGACAGGAGCACAGATACGCAGTATTTT,CASSLDRSTDTQYF
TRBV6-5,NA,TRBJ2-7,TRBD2,TGTGCCAGCAGGGGCCCCGGGACTAGCGGGAGGCAGTACTTC,CASRGPGTSGRQYF
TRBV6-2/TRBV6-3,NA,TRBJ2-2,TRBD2,TGTGCCAGCAGTTTCTCATTGAAGGGACTAGCGGGAGGAACGAACACCGGGGAGCTGTTTTTT,CASSFSLKGLAGGTNTGELFF
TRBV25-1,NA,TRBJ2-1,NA,TGTGCCAGCAGTGCCCGGGTCAGCTACAATGAGCAGTTCTTC,CASSARVSYNEQFF
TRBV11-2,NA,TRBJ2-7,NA,TGTGCCAGCAGCCTCCCACCCGGGGGATTGGGTGACGAGCAGTACTTC,CASSLPPGGLGDEQYF
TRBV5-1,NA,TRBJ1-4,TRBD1,TGCGCCAGCAGCCAGCAGGGGGGACAGGCAACGATTGGTGGAAAACTGTTTTTT,CASSQQGGQATIGGKLFF
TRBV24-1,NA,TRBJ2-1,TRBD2,TGTGCCACCAGTGGGGAGGTTAGCGGGAGGGCCCCTGAGCAGTTCTTC,CATSGEVSGRAPEQFF
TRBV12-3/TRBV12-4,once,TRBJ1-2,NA,TGTGCCAGCATACCCCAGGGTAACTATGGCTACACCTTC,CASIPQGNYGYTF
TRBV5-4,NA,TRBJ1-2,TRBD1,TGTGCCAGCAGCCCCGAGGGACAGGGGCCACCGGGGGGCTACACCTTC,CASSPEGQGPPGGYTF
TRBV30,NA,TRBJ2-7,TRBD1,TGTGCCTGGAGTACGGGACAGGCGGCCTACGAGCAGTACTTC,CAWSTGQAAYEQYF
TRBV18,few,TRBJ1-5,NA,TGTGCCAGCTCACCCACCTCCCAGGAGGCTAATCAGCCCCAGCATTTT,CASSPTSQEANQPQHF
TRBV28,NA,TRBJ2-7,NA,TGTGCCAGCATTAACCACAGGGATCCCTACGAGCAGTACTTC,CASINHRDPYEQYF
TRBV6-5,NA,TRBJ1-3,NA,TGTGCCAGCAGTTCGAAGACAGGCTCTGGAAACACCATATATTTT,CASSSKTGSGNTIYF
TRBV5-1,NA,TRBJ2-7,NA,TGCGCCAGCAGCTTGGGCCCGAGCTCCTACGAGCAGTACTTC,CASSLGPSSYEQYF
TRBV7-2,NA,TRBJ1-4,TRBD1,TGTGCCAGCAGCCGCGTCGCGACAGGGGGGGGAGAAAAACTGTTTTTT,CASSRVATGGGEKLFF
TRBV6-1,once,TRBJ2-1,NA,TGTGCCAGCAGTCAGATCCGACAATATGAGCAGTTCTTC,CASSQIRQYEQFF
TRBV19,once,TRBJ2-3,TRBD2,TGTGCCAGTAGTATAGGGGAGGGTAGGCCAACGCAGTATTTT,CASSIGEGRPTQYF
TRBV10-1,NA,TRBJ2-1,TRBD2,TGCGCCAGCAGTTCTAGCGGCTCCTACAATGAGCAGTTCTTC,CASSSSGSYNEQFF
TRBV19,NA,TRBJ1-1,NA,TGTGCCAGTAGTATTGGGCTATTTCGGGGGAACACTGAAGCTTTCTTT,CASSIGLFRGNTEAFF
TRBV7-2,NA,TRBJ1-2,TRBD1,TGTGCCAGCAGCCCGCCCCAGACAGGGCCCTATGGCTACACCTTC,CASSPPQTGPYGYTF
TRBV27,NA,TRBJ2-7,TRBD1,TGTGCCAGCAGTCCTCGACAGGGAACCTACGAGCAGTACTTC,CASSPRQGTYEQYF
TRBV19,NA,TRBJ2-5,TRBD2,TGTGCCAGTAGTATAGATCGGGGGACTAGCGGGGGATCTCAAGAGACCCAGTACTTC,CASSIDRGTSGGSQETQYF
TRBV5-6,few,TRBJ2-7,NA,TGTGCCAGCAGCTCCTTAGGACAGAGTTTCGACGAGCAGTACTTC,CASSSLGQSFDEQYF
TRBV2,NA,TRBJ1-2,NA,TGTGCCAGCAGGGGACACGGGGAATATGGCTACACCTTC,CASRGHGEYGYTF
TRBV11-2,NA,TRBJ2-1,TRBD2,TGTGCCAGCAGCTTAGTGGCTAGCGGGTCCCACAATGAGCAGTTCTTC,CASSLVASGSHNEQFF